These 3 T cell receptor beta chains were sequenced from one sample in a study of cytomegalovirus exposure and HLA in healthy donors. Assay: immunoSEQ multiplex PCR; the TCRdb copy retains only in-frame clones and omits some. The sample has more than 65,000 clones, about 92% seen once; the top ten hold 0.65% to 0.7%. Sequencing was performed on PBMCs. The receptors originated from a young man in good health and CMV-seronegative.

The V gene is TRBV13, the J gene TRBJ2-3, with no clear D. This CDR3 is 12 amino acids long. In germline, CDR1 is PRHDT, CDR2 FYEKMQ (reference sequence). Between the trimmed V and J ends, which lost 5 bases and 5 bases, there was a span of 8 bases. The CDR3 nucleotides read TGTGCCAGCAGCCTACGCCAAGATACGCAGTATTTT. It encodes CASSLRQDTQYF.

The chain couples TRBV30 to TRBJ1-5; no reliable D call. The germline V gene encodes CDR1 GTSNPN and CDR2 SVGIG (reference sequence). Trimming stripped 3 bases from V and 5 bases from J, with 8 bases between. The CDR3 loop spans 12 amino acids. The CDR3 DNA sequence: TGTGCCTGGAGCCGGGATTATCAGCCCCAGCATTTT. It is translated as CAWSRDYQPQHF. Complete variable domain (other parts from reference TRBV30 and TRBJ1-5): SQTIHQWPATLVQPVGSPLSLECTVEGTSNPNLYWYRQAAGRGLQLLFYSVGIGQISSEVPQNLSASRPQDRQFILSSKKLLLSDSGFYLCAWSRDYQPQHFGDGTRLSIL.

This clone was recorded once. The J gene is TRBJ2-2, the V gene TRBV5-5, with 8 bases aligning to TRBD1. The CDR3 runs 14 residues. Per the germline V gene, CDR1 is SGHKS and CDR2 is YYEKEE (reference sequence). Trimming removed 4 bases from V and 4 bases from J; junction bases left unmatched: 3. CDR3: CASSPTGATGELFF. In DNA, the CDR3 is TGTGCCAGCAGCCCGACAGGGGCCACCGGGGAGCTGTTTTTT. Drawing the rest from reference TRBV5-5 and TRBJ2-2, the complete variable domain is DAGVTQSPTHLIKTRGQQVTLRCSPISGHKSVSWYQQVLGQGPQFIFQYYEKEERGRGNFPDRFSARQFPNYSSELNVNALLLGDSALYLCASSPTGATGELFFGEGSRLTVL.